Listed here are 29 T cell receptor beta chains from one sample, sequenced in a study of shared T cell receptors in the human thymus. Data came from immunoSEQ multiplex PCR; TCRdb stores just in-frame clones and leaves some out. The table includes roughly 660,000 clones, roughly 90% detected once. This same sample was also taken into another study, of human thymus T cells.

The sample consisted of thymocytes. These receptor sequences come from a boy younger than two with a congenital heart defect.

The J gene is TRBJ2-7, the V gene TRBV6-6; D call uncertain. V lost 4 bases to trimming and J lost 2 bases, with 15 bases between them. The germline V gene has CDR1 MNHNY and CDR2 SVGAGI (reference sequence). The CDR3 runs to 15 residues. The CDR3 sequence: CASSSYGGPAYEQYF. For the CDR3, the DNA is TGTGCCAGCAGTTCTTATGGTGGCCCAGCCTACGAGCAGTACTTC.

This clone was seen more than once but under ten times. The chain recombines TRBV19 with TRBJ1-1; D gene uncertain. Germline V gives CDR1 LNHDA, CDR2 SQIVND (reference sequence). This CDR3 is 15 amino acids long. V was pared by 5 bases and J by 1 base, with 14 bases between. The CDR3 sequence is CASSLGPGRNTEAFF. CDR3 sequence (DNA): TGTGCCAGTAGTCTTGGACCTGGGAGGAACACTGAAGCTTTCTTT.

The V call is TRBV10-3, the J call TRBJ2-5, with TRBD1 as a possible D gene (5 bases). Germline V gene lookup returns CDR1 ENHRY and CDR2 SYGVKD. Trimming stripped 6 bases from V and 5 bases from J, with 7 bases between. The CDR3 is 11 residues long. As DNA, the CDR3 is TGTGCCATCAGATCAGGGGAGACCCAGTACTTC. Its translation: CAIRSGETQYF.

J is TRBJ1-5 and V is TRBV15, with D perhaps TRBD1 (6 bases). V was cut by 4 bases and J by 6 bases, with 10 bases left in between. CDR1 and CDR2 (germline): LNHNV, YYDKDF (reference sequence). The CDR3 loop spans 13 amino acids. This chain's CDR3 is CATSITGFQPQHF. The CDR3 nucleotides are TGTGCCACCAGCATCACAGGGTTTCAGCCCCAGCATTTT.

This clone turned up a few times. The gene calls are TRBV2 and TRBJ2-4, with TRBD1 matching 8 bases. The CDR3 runs 17 residues. Germline trimming cut 1 base from V and 5 bases from J; bases unmatched to any gene: 10. Germline values: CDR1 SNHLY, CDR2 FYNNEI. CDR3: CASSEGGQGGRENIQYF. In nucleotides, the CDR3 is TGTGCCAGCAGTGAAGGAGGACAGGGCGGTAGAGAAAACATTCAGTACTTC.

The chain is built from TRBV6-4 and TRBJ2-7, with 10 bases identical to TRBD2. The J segment lost 6 bases and the V segment lost 7 bases, leaving 15 bases of the junction unmatched. Germline loops: CDR1 MRHNA, CDR2 SNTAGT. CDR3 size: 16 residues. CDR3 amino acids: CASTPPSGSRPGEQYF. In DNA form, the CDR3 reads TGTGCCAGCACCCCACCTAGCGGGAGCCGCCCGGGCGAGCAGTACTTC.

The rearrangement links TRBV9 to TRBJ2-1; TRBD2 matches 9 bases. V lost 4 bases and J lost 12; bases outside the gene matches: 29. Germline CDR1 reads SGDLS; CDR2 reads YYNGEE. The CDR3 is made up of 20 amino acids. CDR3 residues: CASSFGGNEVQGTSFLGQFF. CDR3 in DNA: TGTGCCAGCAGCTTTGGGGGAAACGAAGTTCAGGGGACTAGCTTTTTGGGGCAGTTCTTC.

The rearrangement joins TRBV10-3 to TRBJ2-7; TRBD1 agrees at 7 bases. This CDR3 contains 13 residues. The germline gives CDR1 ENHRY, CDR2 SYGVKD. The V gene end was trimmed by 7 bases and the J gene end by 2 bases; junction bases not matched to a gene: 5. Here the CDR3 DNA reads TGTGCCATCACGGACAGGTTGACCTACGAGCAGTACTTC. It is translated as CAITDRLTYEQYF.

The chain joins TRBV12-5 to TRBJ1-2; 7 bases align to TRBD1. From germline, CDR1 is LGHNT and CDR2 FRNRAP. V was clipped by 5 bases and J by 2 bases; unmatched bases: 8. The CDR3 is made up of 15 amino acids. Here the CDR3 DNA reads TGTGCTAGTGGTACAGACAGGGAGGCCAACTATGGCTACACCTTC. Translation: CASGTDREANYGYTF.

The chain uses TRBV15 and TRBJ2-6; no clear D gene. Germline lookup yields CDR1 LNHNV and CDR2 YYDKDF (reference sequence). This CDR3 is built from 18 residues. V was shortened by 8 bases and J by 0 bases, with 20 bases between the two germline ends. The chain's CDR3 is CATRWSFKISSGANVLTF. The CDR3 coding sequence is TGTGCCACCCGCTGGAGCTTCAAAATTTCCTCTGGGGCCAACGTCCTGACTTTC.

The V gene is TRBV4-3, the J gene TRBJ1-1; perhaps TRBD1 as D (6 bases). Germline V gene data show CDR1 as LGHNA and CDR2 as YSLEER. The CDR3 sequence is 15 residues long. V dropped 0 bases and J dropped 6 bases, with 14 bases sitting between them. The CDR3, as DNA: TGCGCCAGCAGCCAAGAATCGGGGGGCGCGCCTGAAGCTTTCTTT. Translating it yields CASSQESGGAPEAFF.

V and J are TRBV7-3 and TRBJ2-1, with D possibly TRBD2 on 5 matching bases. Between the trimmed V and J ends, which lost 5 bases and 2 bases, there was a span of 22 bases. CDR3 length equals 18 residues. The V gene's germline CDR1 is SGHTA and CDR2 FQGTGA. DNA of the CDR3: TGTGCCAGCAGCCATTTCTTGGTTCGAGGGATAGCCTACAATGAGCAGTTCTTC. Its protein product is CASSHFLVRGIAYNEQFF.

CDR3 in amino acids: CASSADVSGTSVDEQYF. The CDR3 DNA follows: TGTGCCAGCAGCGCAGACGTTTCCGGGACTAGCGTCGACGAGCAGTACTTC. V gene TRBV11-3 combines with J gene TRBJ2-7, with TRBD2 matching 10 bases. The germline V gene has CDR1 SGHNT and CDR2 YENEEA. The CDR3 runs 17 residues. The ends lost 5 bases at V and 5 bases at J; junction bases unmatched: 15.

The rearrangement links TRBV6-5 to TRBJ2-1; tentative D call: TRBD1 (6 bases). Between the trimmed V and J ends, which lost 6 bases and 9 bases, there was a span of 18 bases. Germline V gives CDR1 MNHEY, CDR2 SVGAGI. The CDR3 sequence is 14 residues long. The CDR3: CASSRQTGKGEQFF. In DNA form, the CDR3 reads TGTGCCAGCAGCCGCCAAACAGGGAAAGGTGAGCAGTTCTTC.

The V call is TRBV19, the J call TRBJ1-5; perhaps TRBD1 as D (5 bases). This CDR3 region has 17 residues. CDR1 LNHDA and CDR2 SQIVND come from the germline V gene (reference sequence). V was pared by 4 bases and J by 5 bases, with 21 bases between. The CDR3 is CASSSRGRTEGDQPQHF. The CDR3 DNA reads TGTGCCAGTAGTAGTAGGGGCCGGACGGAAGGGGATCAGCCCCAGCATTTT.

J is TRBJ1-3 and V is TRBV5-5; D is possibly TRBD1 (5 bases). This CDR3 has 11 amino acids. V lost 3 bases, J lost 14 bases, and 12 bases lay in between. Germline assignment: CDR1 SGHKS and CDR2 YYEKEE (reference sequence). The chain's CDR3 is CASSSRQFLYF. The CDR3 DNA reads as TGTGCCAGCAGCTCCAGACAGTTCCTATATTTT.

This sequence joins TRBV6-1 and TRBJ2-5; 8 bases fit TRBD1. This CDR3 is 17 amino acids long. The V gene's germline CDR1 is MNHNS and CDR2 SASEGT. The ends lost 1 base at V and 2 bases at J; junction bases unmatched: 9. CDR3 nucleotides: TGTGCCAGCAGTGAAGGCTCAGGGGGCTCGGATCAAGAGACCCAGTACTTC. Translating gives CASSEGSGGSDQETQYF.

V is TRBV4-2 and J is TRBJ2-1, with 8 bases that match TRBD2. Unmatched junction bases numbered 10, after V lost 0 bases and J lost 3 bases. Germline values: CDR1 LGHNA, CDR2 YNFKEQ. The CDR3 loop spans 18 amino acids. CDR3 coding DNA: TGTGCCAGCAGCCAAGACCCCAGCGGGAGCGAGTTCTACAATGAGCAGTTCTTC. Translating gives CASSQDPSGSEFYNEQFF.

The chain combines TRBV7-9 with TRBJ2-1, with 12 positions matching TRBD2. The V gene end was trimmed by 4 bases and the J gene end by 10 bases; junction bases not matched to a gene: 2. In germline, CDR1 is SEHNR, CDR2 FQNEAQ (reference sequence). CDR3 length: 13 amino acids. In DNA form, the CDR3 reads TGTGCCAGCAGCTCGGGACTAGCGGGCGAGCAGTTCTTC. As protein: CASSSGLAGEQFF.

This chain links TRBV27 with TRBJ2-7, with D possibly being TRBD2 (6 bases). V lost 5 bases to trimming and J lost 5 bases, with 19 bases between them. CDR1 MNHEY and CDR2 SMNVEV come from the germline V gene (reference sequence). CDR3 length: 15 residues. The CDR3 DNA reads as TGTGCCAGCAGTCACCGGACGGGGGTCATCCACGAGCAGTACTTC. It encodes CASSHRTGVIHEQYF.

V and J are TRBV9 and TRBJ2-3; TRBD2 matches 8 bases. The CDR3 sequence is 14 residues long. Germline V gene sequence: CDR1 SGDLS, CDR2 YYNGEE. After removal of 0 bases from V and 6 bases from J, the junction contained 3 bases not matched to a gene. CDR3 protein: CASSVGGRRDTQYF. The DNA for the CDR3 is TGTGCCAGCAGCGTAGGCGGGAGGAGGGATACGCAGTATTTT.

The chain uses TRBV21-1 and TRBJ2-2; the tabulated D call, TRBD2, remains unverified against the DNA. TRBV21-1 is a listed pseudogene. The CDR3 runs to 19 residues. CDR3 amino acids: CASSNRALLAGSNTGELFF. CDR3 nucleotides: TGTGCCAGCAGCAATAGGGCTCTACTAGCGGGGTCAAACACCGGGGAGCTGTTTTTT.

The rearrangement joins TRBV4-2 to TRBJ2-5; tentative D call: TRBD2 (6 bases). CDR1 LGHNA and CDR2 YNFKEQ come from the germline V gene. The CDR3 totals 12 residues. Trimming stripped 8 bases from V and 2 bases from J, with 9 bases between. CDR3 DNA: TGTGCCAGCGGGAGGTTTCAAGAGACCCAGTACTTC. Residues: CASGRFQETQYF.

This clone was found once. The rearrangement joins TRBV11-2 to TRBJ1-5; maybe TRBD1 (5 bases). The germline V gene encodes CDR1 SGHAT and CDR2 FQNNGV. This CDR3 has 15 amino acids. Trimming took off 3 bases at V and 1 base at J, with 10 bases between the two ends. CDR3 DNA: TGTGCCAGCAGCTTGGGGGGACGGAGCAATCAGCCCCAGCATTTT. It specifies CASSLGGRSNQPQHF.

The V gene is TRBV25-1, the J gene TRBJ2-7; no firm D call. V was pared by 6 bases and J by 4 bases, with 10 bases between. This CDR3 spans 12 amino acids. Germline CDR1 and CDR2: MGHDK and SYGVNS. DNA of the CDR3: TGTGCCAGCAGGAGAGAGATGTACGAGCAGTACTTC. Its protein product is CASRREMYEQYF.

The chain couples TRBV28 to TRBJ1-2; maybe TRBD1 (6 bases). Per germline, CDR1 MDHEN and CDR2 SYDVKM. This CDR3 is built from 15 residues. The V end lost 0 bases, the J end lost 6 bases, and 14 bases lay between the germline ends. This CDR3 is CASSLCGRGRDGYTF. The CDR3 DNA reads TGTGCCAGCAGTTTATGCGGGCGGGGGCGCGATGGCTACACCTTC.

The rearrangement uses TRBV28 and TRBJ2-1; 13 bases are a match to TRBD2. Trimming took 5 bases from V and 8 from J; bases not matched to a gene: 18. Germline V lookup: CDR1 MDHEN, CDR2 SYDVKM. This CDR3 is 19 amino acids long. CDR3 bases: TGTGCCAGCAGTCCCCCAACCAGCTCAGGGACTAGCGGGAACTATGAGCAGTTCTTC. It encodes CASSPPTSSGTSGNYEQFF.

This clone was detected once. The rearrangement uses TRBV19 and TRBJ2-7, with a weak D call TRBD1 (5 bases). The germline V gene has CDR1 LNHDA and CDR2 SQIVND (reference sequence). The CDR3 contains 15 residues. V was pared by 9 bases and J by 1 base, with 19 bases between. CDR3: CASADLQGPSYEQYF. CDR3 sequence (DNA): TGTGCCAGCGCTGATCTCCAGGGCCCATCCTACGAGCAGTACTTC.

This sequence joins TRBV28 and TRBJ2-7; possible D gene TRBD1, 6 bases. V lost 0 bases to trimming and J lost 2 bases, with 11 bases between them. CDR3 length: 15 residues. Germline CDR1 is MDHEN and CDR2 is SYDVKM. CDR3 region: CASSLWRTDPYEQYF. CDR3 DNA sequence: TGTGCCAGCAGTTTATGGCGGACAGACCCCTACGAGCAGTACTTC.